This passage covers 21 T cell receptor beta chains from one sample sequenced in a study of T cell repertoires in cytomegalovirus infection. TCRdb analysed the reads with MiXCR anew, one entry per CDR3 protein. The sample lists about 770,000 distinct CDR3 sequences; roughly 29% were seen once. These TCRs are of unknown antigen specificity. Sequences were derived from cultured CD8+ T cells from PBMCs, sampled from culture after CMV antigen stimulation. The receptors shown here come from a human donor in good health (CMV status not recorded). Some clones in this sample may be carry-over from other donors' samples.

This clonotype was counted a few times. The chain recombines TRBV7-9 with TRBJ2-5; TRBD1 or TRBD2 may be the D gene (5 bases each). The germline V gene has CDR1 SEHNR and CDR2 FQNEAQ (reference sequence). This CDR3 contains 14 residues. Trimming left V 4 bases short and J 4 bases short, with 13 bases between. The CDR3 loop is CASSYPSGGETQYF. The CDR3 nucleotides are TGTGCCAGCAGCTACCCCAGTGGGGGAGAGACCCAGTACTTC.

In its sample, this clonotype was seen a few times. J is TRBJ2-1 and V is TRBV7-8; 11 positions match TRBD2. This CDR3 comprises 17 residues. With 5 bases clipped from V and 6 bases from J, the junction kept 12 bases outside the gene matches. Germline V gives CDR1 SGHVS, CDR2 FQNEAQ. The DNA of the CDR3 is TGTGCCAGCAGCGTAGGAGGGGGACTAGCGGAACCCAATGAGCAGTTCTTC. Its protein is CASSVGGGLAEPNEQFF. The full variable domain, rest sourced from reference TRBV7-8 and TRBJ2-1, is GAGVSQSPRYKVAKRGQDVALRCDPISGHVSLFWYQQALGQGPEFLTYFQNEAQLDKSGLPSDRFFAERPEGSVSTLKIQRTQQEDSAVYLCASSVGGGLAEPNEQFFGPGTRLTVL.

The CDR3 is CASSPRNAPGGYTF. CDR3 in DNA: TGTGCCAGCAGCCCCAGAAATGCCCCCGGAGGCTACACCTTC. V usage is TRBV13 and J usage is TRBJ1-2; no definite D call. Looked up from germline, CDR1 is PRHDT and CDR2 is FYEKMQ (reference sequence). This CDR3 comprises 14 residues. The V end lost 5 bases, the J end lost 8 bases, and 18 bases lay between the germline ends. Looking up the rest from reference TRBV13 and TRBJ1-2 gives the full variable domain: AAGVIQSPRHLIKEKRETATLKCYPIPRHDTVYWYQQGPGQDPQFLISFYEKMQSDKGSIPDRFSAQQFSDYHSELNMSSLELGDSALYFCASSPRNAPGGYTFGSGTRLTVV.

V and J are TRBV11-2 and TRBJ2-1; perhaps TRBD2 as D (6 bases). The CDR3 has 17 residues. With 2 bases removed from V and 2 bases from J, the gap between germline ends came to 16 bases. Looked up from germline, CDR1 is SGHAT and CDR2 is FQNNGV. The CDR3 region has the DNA TGTGCCAGCAGCTTATTCAGGTCGGGGGAGGCCTACAATGAGCAGTTCTTC. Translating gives CASSLFRSGEAYNEQFF.

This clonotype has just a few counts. CDR3 loop: CASLITGAESEAFF. CDR3 coding DNA: TGTGCCAGCCTAATTACAGGGGCGGAGAGTGAAGCTTTCTTT. The chain uses TRBV7-9 and TRBJ1-1, with 7 positions matching TRBD1. CDR1 and CDR2 (germline): SEHNR, FQNEAQ (reference sequence). Unmatched junction bases numbered 13, after V lost 8 bases and J lost 7 bases. The CDR3 totals 14 residues.

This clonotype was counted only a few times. CDR3 DNA sequence: TGTGCCAGTGGAAACAGGGATCCACCCCTCCACTTT. It translates to CASGNRDPPLHF. V gene TRBV19 combines with J gene TRBJ1-6, with D possibly TRBD1 on 6 matching bases. The germline V gene encodes CDR1 LNHDA and CDR2 SQIVND (reference sequence). This CDR3 spans 12 amino acids. The ends were cut back, 8 bases at V and 11 bases at J, with 13 bases in the middle.

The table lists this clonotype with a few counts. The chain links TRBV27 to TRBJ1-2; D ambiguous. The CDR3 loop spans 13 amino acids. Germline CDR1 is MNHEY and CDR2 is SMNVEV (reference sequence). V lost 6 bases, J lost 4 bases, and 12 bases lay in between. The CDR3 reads CASSHGVFYGYTF. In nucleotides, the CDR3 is TGTGCCAGCAGCCACGGGGTATTCTATGGCTACACCTTC.

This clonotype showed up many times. The CDR3 DNA follows: TGTGCCAGCAGCCCAACAGGGGAGGGATTGAACACTGAAGCTTTCTTT. Protein: CASSPTGEGLNTEAFF. This sequence joins TRBV7-9 and TRBJ1-1; TRBD1 aligns across 7 bases. With 5 bases clipped from V and 0 bases from J, the junction kept 9 bases outside the gene matches. Germline lookup yields CDR1 SEHNR and CDR2 FQNEAQ (reference sequence). The CDR3 consists of 16 residues.

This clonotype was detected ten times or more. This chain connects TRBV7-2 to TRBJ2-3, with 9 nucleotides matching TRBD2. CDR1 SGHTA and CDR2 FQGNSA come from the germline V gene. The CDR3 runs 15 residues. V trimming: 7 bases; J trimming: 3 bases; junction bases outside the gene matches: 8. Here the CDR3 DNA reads TGTGCCAGCACCCCGCGGGGGGGCTTAACAGATACGCAGTATTTT. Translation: CASTPRGGLTDTQYF.

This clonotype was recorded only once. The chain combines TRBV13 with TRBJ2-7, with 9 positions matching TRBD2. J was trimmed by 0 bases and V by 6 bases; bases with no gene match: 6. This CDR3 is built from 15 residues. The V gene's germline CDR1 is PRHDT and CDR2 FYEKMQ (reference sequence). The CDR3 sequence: CASRSAGGPSYEQYF. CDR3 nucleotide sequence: TGTGCCAGCAGGTCCGCGGGGGGGCCCTCCTACGAGCAGTACTTC.

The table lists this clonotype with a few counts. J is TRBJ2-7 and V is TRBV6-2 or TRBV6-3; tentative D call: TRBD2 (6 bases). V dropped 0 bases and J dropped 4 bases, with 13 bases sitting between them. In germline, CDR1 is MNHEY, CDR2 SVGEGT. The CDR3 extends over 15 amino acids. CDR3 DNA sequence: TGTGCCAGCAGTTACTCGAGGGACTTACGTTACGAGCAGTACGTC. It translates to CASSYSRDLRYEQYV.

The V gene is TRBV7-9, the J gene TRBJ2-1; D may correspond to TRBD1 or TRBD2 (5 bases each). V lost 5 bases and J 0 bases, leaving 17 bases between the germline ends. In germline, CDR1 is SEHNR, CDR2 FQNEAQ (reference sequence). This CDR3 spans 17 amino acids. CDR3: CASSAPGTISSYNEQFF. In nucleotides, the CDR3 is TGTGCCAGCAGCGCACCCGGGACCATCAGCTCCTACAATGAGCAGTTCTTC.

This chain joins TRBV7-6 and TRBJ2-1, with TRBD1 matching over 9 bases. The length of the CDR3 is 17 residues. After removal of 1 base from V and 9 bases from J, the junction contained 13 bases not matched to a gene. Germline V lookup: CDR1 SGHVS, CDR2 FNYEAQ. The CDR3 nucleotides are TGTGCCAGCAGCTTAGAATCCGGGACAGGGATCGGGGGTGAGCAGTTCTTC. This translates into CASSLESGTGIGGEQFF.

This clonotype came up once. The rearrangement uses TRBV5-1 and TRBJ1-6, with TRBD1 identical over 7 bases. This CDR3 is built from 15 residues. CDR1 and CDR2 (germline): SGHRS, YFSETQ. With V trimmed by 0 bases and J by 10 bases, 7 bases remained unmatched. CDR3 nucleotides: TGCGCCAGCAGCTTGGAGGCAGGGGGAAGGTCACCCCTCCACTTT. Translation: CASSLEAGGRSPLHF.

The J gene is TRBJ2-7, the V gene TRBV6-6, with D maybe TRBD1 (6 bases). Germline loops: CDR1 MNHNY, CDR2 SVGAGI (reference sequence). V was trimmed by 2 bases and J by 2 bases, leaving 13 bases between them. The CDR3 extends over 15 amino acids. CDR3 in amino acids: CASSYPGTPPYEQYV. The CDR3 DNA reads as TGTGCCAGCAGTTACCCCGGGACACCTCCCTACGAGCAGTACGTC.

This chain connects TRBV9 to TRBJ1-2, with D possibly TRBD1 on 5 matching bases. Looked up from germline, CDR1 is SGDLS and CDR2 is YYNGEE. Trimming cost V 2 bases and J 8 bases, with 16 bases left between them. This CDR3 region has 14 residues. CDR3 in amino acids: CASSVAGGGEGYTF. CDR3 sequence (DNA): TGTGCCAGCAGCGTCGCGGGTGGGGGAGAAGGCTACACCTTC.

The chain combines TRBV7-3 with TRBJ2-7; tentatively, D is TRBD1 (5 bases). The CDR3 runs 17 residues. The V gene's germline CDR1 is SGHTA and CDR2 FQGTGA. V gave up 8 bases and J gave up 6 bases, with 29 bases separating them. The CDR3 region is CASLRQNPGNHGSEQYV. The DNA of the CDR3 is TGTGCCAGCCTACGACAGAACCCAGGGAACCACGGTTCCGAGCAGTACGTC.

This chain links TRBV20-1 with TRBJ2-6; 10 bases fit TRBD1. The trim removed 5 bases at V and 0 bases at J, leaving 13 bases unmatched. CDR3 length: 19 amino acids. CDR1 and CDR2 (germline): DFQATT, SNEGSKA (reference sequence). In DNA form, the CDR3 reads TGCAGTGCTCAAGGGGACAGGGGTCTAACTCTCTCTGGGGCCAACGTCCTGACTTTC. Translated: CSAQGDRGLTLSGANVLTF.

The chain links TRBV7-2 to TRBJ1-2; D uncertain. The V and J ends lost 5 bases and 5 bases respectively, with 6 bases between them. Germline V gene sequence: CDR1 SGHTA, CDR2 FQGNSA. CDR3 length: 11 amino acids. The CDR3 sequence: CASSPVYGYTF. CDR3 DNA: TGTGCCAGCAGCCCCGTTTATGGCTACACCTTC.

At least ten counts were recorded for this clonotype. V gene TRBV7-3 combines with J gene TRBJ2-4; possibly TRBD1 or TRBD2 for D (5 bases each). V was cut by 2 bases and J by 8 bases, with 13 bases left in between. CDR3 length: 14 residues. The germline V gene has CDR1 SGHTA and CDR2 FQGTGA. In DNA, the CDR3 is TGTGCCAGCAGCTTAGTGGGACCCCCCGACATTCAGTACTTC. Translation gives CASSLVGPPDIQYF. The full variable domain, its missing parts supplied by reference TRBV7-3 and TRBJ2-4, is GAGVSQTPSNKVTEKGKYVELRCDPISGHTALYWYRQSLGQGPEFLIYFQGTGAADDSGLPNDRFFAVRPEGSVSTLKIQRTERGDSAVYLCASSLVGPPDIQYFGAGTRLSVL.

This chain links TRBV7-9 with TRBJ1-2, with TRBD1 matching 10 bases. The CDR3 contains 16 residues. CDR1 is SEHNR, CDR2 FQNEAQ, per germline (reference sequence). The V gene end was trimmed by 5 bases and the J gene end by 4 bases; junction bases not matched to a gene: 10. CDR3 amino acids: CASSVTGTGDPYGYTF. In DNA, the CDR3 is TGTGCCAGCAGCGTAACCGGGACAGGGGATCCCTATGGCTACACCTTC.